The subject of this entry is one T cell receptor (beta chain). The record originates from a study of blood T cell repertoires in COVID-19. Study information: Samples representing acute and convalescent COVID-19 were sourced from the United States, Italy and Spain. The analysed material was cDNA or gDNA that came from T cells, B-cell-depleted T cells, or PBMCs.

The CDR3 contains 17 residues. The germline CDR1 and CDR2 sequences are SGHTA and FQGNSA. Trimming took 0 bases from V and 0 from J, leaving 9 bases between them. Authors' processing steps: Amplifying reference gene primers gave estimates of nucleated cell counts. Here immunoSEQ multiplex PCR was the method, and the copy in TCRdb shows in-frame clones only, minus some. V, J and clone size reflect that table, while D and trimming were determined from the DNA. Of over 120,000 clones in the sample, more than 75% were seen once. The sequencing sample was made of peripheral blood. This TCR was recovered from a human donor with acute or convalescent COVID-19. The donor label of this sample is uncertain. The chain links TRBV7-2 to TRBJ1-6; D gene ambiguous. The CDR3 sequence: CASSLARPSSYNSPLHF. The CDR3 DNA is TGTGCCAGCAGCTTAGCCCGTCCGAGCTCCTATAATTCACCCCTCCACTTT. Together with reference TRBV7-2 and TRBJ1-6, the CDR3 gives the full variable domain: GAGVSQSPSNKVTEKGKDVELRCDPISGHTALYWYRQSLGQGLEFLIYFQGNSAPDKSGLPSDRFSAERTGGSVSTLTIQRTQQEDSAVYLCASSLARPSSYNSPLHFGNGTRLTVT.